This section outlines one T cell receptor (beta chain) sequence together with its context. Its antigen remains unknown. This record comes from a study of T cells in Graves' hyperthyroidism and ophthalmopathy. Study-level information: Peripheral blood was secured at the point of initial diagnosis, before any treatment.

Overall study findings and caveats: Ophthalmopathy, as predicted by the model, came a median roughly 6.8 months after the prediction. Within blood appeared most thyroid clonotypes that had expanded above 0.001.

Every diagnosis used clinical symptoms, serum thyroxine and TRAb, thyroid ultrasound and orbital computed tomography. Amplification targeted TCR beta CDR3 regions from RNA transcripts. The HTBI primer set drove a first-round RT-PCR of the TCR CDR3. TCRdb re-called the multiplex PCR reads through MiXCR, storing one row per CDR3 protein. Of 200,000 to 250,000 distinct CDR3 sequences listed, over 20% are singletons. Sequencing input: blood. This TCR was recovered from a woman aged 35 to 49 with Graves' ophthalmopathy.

Here the CDR3 DNA reads TGTGCCAGCAGTACAGATAGGGGGACGGACATCTCCCAAGAGACCCAGTACTTC. Encoded protein: CASSTDRGTDISQETQYF. The chain recombines TRBV6-1 with TRBJ2-5; D is perhaps TRBD1 (6 bases). Trimming removed 5 bases at V and 1 base at J, with 23 bases between. The germline V gene encodes CDR1 MNHNS and CDR2 SASEGT. The CDR3 extends over 18 amino acids.